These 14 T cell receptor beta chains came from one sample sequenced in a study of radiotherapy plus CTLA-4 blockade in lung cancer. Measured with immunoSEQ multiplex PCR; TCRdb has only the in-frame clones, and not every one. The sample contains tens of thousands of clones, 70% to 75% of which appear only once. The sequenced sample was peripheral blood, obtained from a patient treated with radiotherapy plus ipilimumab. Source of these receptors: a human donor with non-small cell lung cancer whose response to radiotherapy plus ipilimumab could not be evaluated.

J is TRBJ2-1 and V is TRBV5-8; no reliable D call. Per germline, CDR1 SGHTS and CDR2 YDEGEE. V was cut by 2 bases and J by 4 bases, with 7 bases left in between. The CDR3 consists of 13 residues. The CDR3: CASSFQAYNEQFF. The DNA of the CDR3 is TGTGCCAGCAGCTTCCAAGCTTACAATGAGCAGTTCTTC.

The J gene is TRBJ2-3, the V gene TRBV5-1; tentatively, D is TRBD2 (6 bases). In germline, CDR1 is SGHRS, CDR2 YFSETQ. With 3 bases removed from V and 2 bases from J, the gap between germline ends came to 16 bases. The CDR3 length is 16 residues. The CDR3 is CASSWGLTDYTDTQYF. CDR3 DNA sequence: TGCGCCAGCAGCTGGGGACTCACGGATTACACAGATACGCAGTATTTT.

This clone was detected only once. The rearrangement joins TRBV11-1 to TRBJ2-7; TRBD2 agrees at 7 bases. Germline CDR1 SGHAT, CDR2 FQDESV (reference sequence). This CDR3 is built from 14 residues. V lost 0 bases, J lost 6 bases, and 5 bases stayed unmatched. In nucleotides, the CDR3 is TGTGCCAGCAGCTTAGCCGGGGGGATCGCCGAGCAGTACTTC. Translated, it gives CASSLAGGIAEQYF.

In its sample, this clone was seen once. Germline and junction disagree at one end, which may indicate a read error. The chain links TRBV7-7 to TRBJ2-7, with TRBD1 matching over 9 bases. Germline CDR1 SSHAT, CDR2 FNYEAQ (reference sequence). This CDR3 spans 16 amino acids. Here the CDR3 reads CASSPDPGTGSYEQYF. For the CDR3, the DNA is TGTGCTAGCAGCCCAGATCCCGGGACAGGGTCCTACGAGCAGTACTTC.

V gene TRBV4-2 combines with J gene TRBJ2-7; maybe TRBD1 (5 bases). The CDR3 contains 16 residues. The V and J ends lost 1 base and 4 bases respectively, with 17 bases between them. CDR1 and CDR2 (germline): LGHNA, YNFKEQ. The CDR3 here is CASSQAFGQGLYEQYF. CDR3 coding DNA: TGTGCCAGCAGCCAAGCCTTTGGGCAGGGATTGTACGAGCAGTACTTC.

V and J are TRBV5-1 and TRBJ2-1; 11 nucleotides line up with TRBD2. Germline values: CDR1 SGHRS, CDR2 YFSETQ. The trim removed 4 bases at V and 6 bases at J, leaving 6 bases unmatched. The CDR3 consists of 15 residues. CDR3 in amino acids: CASSELAGASNEQFF. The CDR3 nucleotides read TGCGCCAGCAGCGAACTAGCGGGAGCTTCCAATGAGCAGTTCTTC.

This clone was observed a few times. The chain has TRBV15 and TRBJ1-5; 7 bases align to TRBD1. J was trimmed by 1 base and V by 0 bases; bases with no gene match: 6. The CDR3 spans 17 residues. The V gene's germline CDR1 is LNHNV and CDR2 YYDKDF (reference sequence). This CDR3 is CATSRDPRDRSNQPQHF. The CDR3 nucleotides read TGTGCCACCAGCAGAGATCCGCGGGACAGAAGCAATCAGCCCCAGCATTTT.

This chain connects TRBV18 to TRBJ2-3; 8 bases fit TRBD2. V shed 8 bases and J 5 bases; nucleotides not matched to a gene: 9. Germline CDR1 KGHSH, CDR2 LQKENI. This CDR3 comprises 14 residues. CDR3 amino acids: CASAPGAGGDTQYF. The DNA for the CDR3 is TGTGCCAGCGCCCCCGGGGCGGGGGGAGATACGCAGTATTTT.

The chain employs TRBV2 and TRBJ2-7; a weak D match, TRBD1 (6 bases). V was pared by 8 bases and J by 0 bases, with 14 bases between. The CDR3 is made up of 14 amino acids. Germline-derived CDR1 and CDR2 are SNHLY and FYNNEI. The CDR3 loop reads CASLNQGSSYEQYF. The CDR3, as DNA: TGTGCCAGCCTTAACCAGGGGAGCTCCTACGAGCAGTACTTC.

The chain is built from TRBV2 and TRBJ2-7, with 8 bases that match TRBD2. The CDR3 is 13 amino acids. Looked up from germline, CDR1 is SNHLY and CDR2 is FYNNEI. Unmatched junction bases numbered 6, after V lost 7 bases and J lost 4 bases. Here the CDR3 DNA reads TGTGCCAGCAAACAGCGGGAGTATTACGAGCAGTACTTC. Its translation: CASKQREYYEQYF.

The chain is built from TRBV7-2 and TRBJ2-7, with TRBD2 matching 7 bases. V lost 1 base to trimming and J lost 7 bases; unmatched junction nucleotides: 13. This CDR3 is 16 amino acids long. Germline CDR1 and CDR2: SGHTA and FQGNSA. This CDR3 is CASSLGSWEGEDEQYF. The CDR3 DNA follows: TGTGCCAGCAGCTTAGGGTCCTGGGAGGGAGAGGATGAGCAGTACTTC.

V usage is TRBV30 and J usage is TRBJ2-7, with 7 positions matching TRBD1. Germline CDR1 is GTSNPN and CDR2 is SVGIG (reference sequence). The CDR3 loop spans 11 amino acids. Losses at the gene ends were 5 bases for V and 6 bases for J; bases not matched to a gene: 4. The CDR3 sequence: CAWARQGEQYF. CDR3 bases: TGTGCCTGGGCAAGACAGGGCGAGCAGTACTTC.

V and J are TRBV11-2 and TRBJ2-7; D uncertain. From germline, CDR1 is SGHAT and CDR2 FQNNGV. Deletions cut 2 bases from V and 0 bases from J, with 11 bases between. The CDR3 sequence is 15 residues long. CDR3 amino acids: CASSLTPQASYEQYF. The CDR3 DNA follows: TGTGCCAGCAGCTTAACGCCGCAGGCCTCCTACGAGCAGTACTTC.

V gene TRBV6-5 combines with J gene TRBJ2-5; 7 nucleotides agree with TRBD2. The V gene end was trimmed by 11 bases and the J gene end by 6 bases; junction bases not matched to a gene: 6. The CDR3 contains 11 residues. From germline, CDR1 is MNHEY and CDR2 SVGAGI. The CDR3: CAARGLQTQYF. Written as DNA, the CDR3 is TGTGCCGCTCGGGGACTACAGACCCAGTACTTC.